These 12 T cell receptor beta chains share one sample of origin, sequenced in a study of tissue T cells after allogeneic stem cell transplantation. Time point given: mouse harvest day 14 after allogeneic transplant. Tail vein injection delivered 10^7 T-cell-depleted bone marrow cells and 10^6 splenic CD5+ T cells. Libraries were prepared by immunoSEQ multiplex PCR; TCRdb keeps only in-frame clonotypes and omits some of them. The repertoire consists of about 2,800 clones, with roughly 40% occurring once and the leading ten covering approximately 19%. The sample comprised gut tissue. The receptors originated from a female BALB/c mouse given C57BL/6 T cells with graft-versus-host disease after an allogeneic hematopoietic cell transplant.

About this clone itself: Mouse germline and gene names are used. The read ends 1 residue before the CDR3 terminus; that terminus is restored from the germline J gene. The chain joins TRBV3 to TRBJ2-7; maybe TRBD2 (8 bases). Germline CDR1 is SNHLY and CDR2 is FYNGKV (reference sequence). The V end was cut by 2 bases, the J end by 7 bases, with 12 bases between. The CDR3 has 13 residues. The part of the CDR3 DNA that was read is TGTGCCAGCAGCTTACAGGGGGGGCGGGAACAGTAC. This codes for CASSLQGGREQY. The whole CDR3 protein is CASSLQGGREQYF. Variable domain in full (rest from reference TRBV3 and TRBJ2-7): GPKVLQIPSHQIIDMGQMVTLNCDPVSNHLYFYWYKQILGQQMEFLVNFYNGKVMEKSKLFKDQFSVERPDGSYFTLKIQPTALEDSAVYFCASSLQGGREQYFGPGTRLTVL.

Remarks on this clone: Gene names follow the mouse nomenclature. The CDR3 end is not reached by the read, which stops 1 residue before it; the germline J gene fills it in. This sequence joins TRBV3 and TRBJ1-3; 7 bases fit TRBD1. J was trimmed by 0 bases and V by 5 bases; bases with no gene match: 10. The CDR3 totals 17 residues. Germline CDR1 is SNHLY and CDR2 is FYNGKV (reference sequence). CDR3 DNA (partial): TGTGCCAGCAGCCCTTGGACAGGTCCCTATTCTGGAAATACGCTCTAT. This gives the protein CASSPWTGPYSGNTLY. The CDR3, in full, reads CASSPWTGPYSGNTLYF.

For this clone: Mouse gene names and germline throughout. The read halts 1 residue ahead of the CDR3 end, with the missing end drawn from the germline J gene. The chain recombines TRBV29 with TRBJ1-1; 8 bases match TRBD1. CDR1 and CDR2 (germline): MSHET, SYDVDS. The CDR3 has 14 amino acids. The V gene end was trimmed by 7 bases and the J gene end by 1 base; junction bases not matched to a gene: 5. The sequenced CDR3 bases are TGTGCTAGCAACCAGGGGGCGCAAAACACAGAAGTCTTC. Protein: CASNQGAQNTEVF. The entire CDR3 reads CASNQGAQNTEVFF.

This clone was found a few times. The gene names given are mouse names. The read comes to an end 1 residue before the CDR3 does, leaving the germline J gene to fill in the end. The V and J genes are TRBV26 and TRBJ2-4, with a weak D call TRBD1 (6 bases). Trimming removed 7 bases from V and 4 bases from J, with 12 bases in between. Per germline, CDR1 KGHPV and CDR2 FQNQEV (reference sequence). CDR3 length equals 13 residues. The CDR3 region is CASTLGQKNTLYF. The part of the CDR3 DNA that was read is TGTGCCAGCACCCTGGGACAAAAAAACACCTTGTAC.

This clone was recorded only once. The gene names given are mouse names. The CDR3 goes on 1 residue after the read ends, and that part is filled in from the germline J gene. V is TRBV15 and J is TRBJ1-4; D remains ambiguous. The CDR3 is 13 amino acids. Germline V gives CDR1 SGHND, CDR2 FRSKSL. Deletions cut 6 bases from V and 1 base from J, with 6 bases between. CDR3 loop: CASSANSNERLFF. The sequenced part of the CDR3 DNA is TGTGCCAGCAGCGCGAATTCCAACGAAAGATTATTT. The full variable domain, its missing parts supplied by reference TRBV15 and TRBJ1-4, is DAGVTQTPRHEVAEKGQTIILKCEPVSGHNDLFWYRQTKIQGLELLSYFRSKSLMEDGGAFKDRFKAEMLNSSFSTLKIQPTEPKDSAVYLCASSANSNERLFFGHGTKLSVL.

Turning to this clone: The junction differs from germline at one of its ends, possibly a read error. Gene names refer to mouse genes. CDR3 bases read: TGCGCCAGCTCTCCACCAGGCCACGAAAGATTATTT. Its translation: CASSPPGHERLF. The complete CDR3 sequence is CASSPPGHERLFF. The chain links TRBV12-1 to TRBJ1-4; D gene unclear. The read terminates 1 residue before the CDR3 end, so the remaining end is supplied by the germline J gene. In germline, CDR1 is SGHSN, CDR2 HYEKVE. This CDR3 is built from 13 residues. The entire variable domain, with the rest obtained from reference TRBV12-1 and TRBJ1-4, is as follows: DSGVVQSPRHIIKEKGGRSVLTCIPISGHSNVVWYQQTLGKELKFLIQHYEKVERDKGFLPSRFSVQQFDDYHSEMNMSALELEDSAMYFCASSPPGHERLFFGHGTKLSVL.

In this sample, this clone turned up a few times. The listed genes are named as in mouse. The CDR3 extends 1 residue past the end of the read, so its final part is completed from the germline J gene. The chain combines TRBV26 with TRBJ1-4, with 7 bases matching TRBD1. From germline, CDR1 is KGHPV and CDR2 FQNQEV (reference sequence). The CDR3 contains 16 residues. Germline trimming cut 4 bases from V and 0 bases from J; bases unmatched to any gene: 5. This CDR3 is CASSRQGPISNERLFF. The sequenced CDR3 bases are TGTGCCAGCAGTCGACAGGGTCCGATTTCCAACGAAAGATTATTT.

In regard to this clone: Gene names are mouse gene names. The read comes to an end 1 residue before the CDR3 does, leaving the germline J gene to fill in the end. V gene TRBV31 combines with J gene TRBJ2-1, with D perhaps given as TRBD1 or TRBD2 (6 bases each). Trimming left V 0 bases short and J 7 bases short, with 13 bases between. Looked up from germline, CDR1 is GKSSPN and CDR2 is SITVG. The CDR3 covers 14 residues. CDR3 sequence reads: CAWSLAGARAEQFF. The CDR3 bases that were read are TGTGCCTGGAGTCTAGCGGGGGCGCGGGCTGAGCAGTTC. The variable domain in full, completed from reference TRBV31 and TRBJ2-1, reads AQTIHQWPVAEIKAVGSPLSLGCTIKGKSSPNLYWYWQATGGTLQQLFYSITVGQVESVVQLNLSASRPKDDQFILSTEKLLLSHSGFYLCAWSLAGARAEQFFGPGTRLTVL.

In regard to this clone: All gene names here are mouse names. The read is 1 residue too short to cover the CDR3 end, so that end is filled in from the germline J gene. V gene TRBV26 combines with J gene TRBJ1-2; D is unresolved. Trimming cost V 4 bases and J 0 bases, with 6 bases left between them. Germline CDR1 is KGHPV and CDR2 is FQNQEV (reference sequence). The CDR3 spans 13 residues. The CDR3 region is CASSQTANSDYTF. CDR3 DNA (partial): TGTGCCAGCAGTCAAACAGCAAACTCCGACTACACC.

As regards this clone: The genes and germline here are from mouse. The CDR3 reads CASSSSYNSPLYF. CDR3 DNA, as far as it was read: TGTGCCAGCAGTTCTTCCTATAATTCGCCCCTCTAC. V and J are TRBV26 and TRBJ1-6; no definite D call. The observed sequence ends 1 residue before the CDR3 terminus, with the missing tail filled in from the germline J gene. TRBJ1-6 is treated as an ORF (open reading frame) with a function not yet certain. V lost 5 bases and J 0 bases, leaving 2 bases between the germline ends. Per germline, CDR1 KGHPV and CDR2 FQNQEV (reference sequence). This CDR3 comprises 13 residues.

In its sample, this clone is medium-sized (0.01 to 0.1%). The gene names here belong to mouse. The read finishes 1 residue shy of the CDR3 end, and the germline J gene is used to complete it. The chain has TRBV12-1 and TRBJ2-5; 13 bases match TRBD2. This CDR3 region has 16 residues. Germline loops: CDR1 SGHSN, CDR2 HYEKVE. Germline trimming cut 2 bases from V and 1 base from J; bases unmatched to any gene: 2. Incomplete CDR3 DNA: TGTGCCAGCTCTCGTGGACTGGGGGGGCACCAAGACACCCAGTAC. As protein: CASSRGLGGHQDTQY. The entire CDR3 reads CASSRGLGGHQDTQYF.

About this clone: Gene names follow the mouse nomenclature. The CDR3 extends 1 residue past the end of the read, so its final part is completed from the germline J gene. The chain uses TRBV12-2 and TRBJ2-1, with 8 bases aligning to TRBD2. The trim removed 0 bases at V and 3 bases at J, leaving 0 bases unmatched. Germline V CDR1 and CDR2: SGHLS, HYDKME. The CDR3 spans 14 residues. The CDR3 sequence is CASSLWGGYAEQFF. The covered CDR3 bases are TGTGCCAGCTCTCTCTGGGGGGGCTATGCTGAGCAGTTC.